These T cell receptor beta chains were read from a single sample in a study of radiotherapy plus CTLA-4 blockade in lung cancer. The repertoire was sequenced with immunoSEQ multiplex PCR; TCRdb's copy has only in-frame clones and lacks some. The sample consists of roughly 30,000 clones, 70% to 85% of them appearing once. This specimen was peripheral blood, taken from a patient treated with radiotherapy plus ipilimumab. These receptors were obtained from a human donor with non-small cell lung cancer who had stable disease on radiotherapy plus ipilimumab. CDR3s include the opening cysteine and the closing phenylalanine or tryptophan. D genes are given only for firm matches. Not every row has a clone size; where given, it reads once, few, many or a size class.

d_call	v_call	j_call	clone_size	cdr3_nt	cdr3_aa
NA	TRBV5-8	TRBJ2-7	NA	TGTGCCAGCAGCTTGGGTGGGGGCTACGAGCAGTACTTC	CASSLGGGYEQYF
NA	TRBV2	TRBJ1-3	NA	TGTGCCAGCAGCCTAGACAGCGTCTCTGGAAACACCATATATTTT	CASSLDSVSGNTIYF
NA	TRBV11-2	TRBJ2-4	NA	TGTGCCAGCAGCCCGAGTCGGTTAGCCAAAAACATTCAGTACTTC	CASSPSRLAKNIQYF
TRBD2	TRBV10-1	TRBJ2-3	NA	TGCGCCAGCAGCCGGCTAGCGGGGGCGGCAGATACGCAGTATTTT	CASSRLAGAADTQYF
TRBD1	TRBV5-1	TRBJ2-1	NA	TGCGCCAGCAGCTTGCCGGGACAGGGCAGTGAGCAGTTCTTC	CASSLPGQGSEQFF
NA	TRBV5-6	TRBJ2-7	once	TGTGCCAGCAGCTTGGTTGAGGAGGCCTACGAGCAGTACTTC	CASSLVEEAYEQYF
NA	TRBV14	TRBJ2-3	NA	TGTGCCAGCAGCCAAGGGCAGGGGAATACGCAGTATTTT	CASSQGQGNTQYF
TRBD1	TRBV7-2	TRBJ1-5	NA	TGTGCCAGCAGCGGACAGGGGAAGGATCAGCCCCAGCATTTT	CASSGQGKDQPQHF
NA	TRBV28	TRBJ1-1	NA	TGTGCCAGCAGTTTCCCCCCCAACACTGAAGCTTTCTTT	CASSFPPNTEAFF
TRBD1	TRBV7-9	TRBJ1-4	few	TGTGCCAGCAGCTTGGCACAGGGGGCCGGTGAAAAACTGTTTTTT	CASSLAQGAGEKLFF
NA	TRBV5-1	TRBJ1-1	NA	TGCGCCAGCAGCCAGGGTAGATCTGAAGCTTTCTTT	CASSQGRSEAFF
NA	TRBV9	TRBJ1-4	NA	TGTGCCAGCAGCGCGTTATCGGGTGAAAAACTGTTTTTT	CASSALSGEKLFF
TRBD1	TRBV27	TRBJ1-5	NA	TGTGCCAGCAGTTTATCGAAGGGGGCACAGCCCCAGCATTTT	CASSLSKGAQPQHF
NA	TRBV7-9	TRBJ1-6	NA	TGTGCCAGCAGCGTCGACAGCGTCAATTCACCCCTCCACTTT	CASSVDSVNSPLHF
TRBD2	TRBV7-6	TRBJ2-1	NA	TGTGCCAGCAGCTTAGCGGAGGACGGGGGGGGAGCCAATGAGCAGTTCTTC	CASSLAEDGGGANEQFF
NA	TRBV18	TRBJ1-4	NA	TGTGCCAGCTCACCACAGCTTGCAACTAATGAAAAACTGTTTTTT	CASSPQLATNEKLFF
NA	TRBV7-8	TRBJ2-1	NA	TGTGCCAGCAGCTTAGCAGGGGATAGAGTCAATGAGCAGTTCTTC	CASSLAGDRVNEQFF
TRBD1	TRBV30	TRBJ1-4	NA	TGTGCCTGGACCCGAACAGGGGCAAATGAAAAACTGTTTTTT	CAWTRTGANEKLFF
NA	TRBV18	TRBJ1-1	NA	TGTGCCAGCTCACTTGGTCAGAACACTGAAGCTTTCTTT	CASSLGQNTEAFF
NA	TRBV5-1	TRBJ1-2	NA	TGCGCCAGCAGCTTGGAGTCAGAGAATGGCTACACCTTC	CASSLESENGYTF